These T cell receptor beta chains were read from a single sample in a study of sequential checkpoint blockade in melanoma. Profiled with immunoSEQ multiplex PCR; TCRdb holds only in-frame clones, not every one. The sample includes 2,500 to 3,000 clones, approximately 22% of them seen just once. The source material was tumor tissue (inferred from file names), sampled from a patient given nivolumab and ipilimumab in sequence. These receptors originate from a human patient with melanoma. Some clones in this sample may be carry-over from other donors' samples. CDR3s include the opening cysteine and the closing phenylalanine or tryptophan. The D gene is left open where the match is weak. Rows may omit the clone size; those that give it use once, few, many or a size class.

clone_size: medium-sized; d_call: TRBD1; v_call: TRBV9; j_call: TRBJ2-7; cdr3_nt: TGTGCCAGCAGCGTCGGACAGGGTACCTACGAGCAGTACTTC; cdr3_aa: CASSVGQGTYEQYF
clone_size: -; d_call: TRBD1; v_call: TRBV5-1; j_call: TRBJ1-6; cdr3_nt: TGCGCCAGCAGCTTGGAGGGGGCTGATTCACCCCTCCACTTT; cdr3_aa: CASSLEGADSPLHF
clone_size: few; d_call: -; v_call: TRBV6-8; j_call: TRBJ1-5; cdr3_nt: TGTGCCAGCAGTTACTCTTCTTCCAATCAGCCCCAGCATTTT; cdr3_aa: CASSYSSSNQPQHF
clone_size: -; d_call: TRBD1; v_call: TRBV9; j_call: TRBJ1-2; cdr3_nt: TGTGCCAGCAGCCTTACAGGGGGCTCCTATGGCTACACCTTC; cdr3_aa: CASSLTGGSYGYTF
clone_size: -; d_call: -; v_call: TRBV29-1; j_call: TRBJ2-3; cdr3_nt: TGCAGCGTTGAGTACGGGGCCACAGATACGCAGTATTTT; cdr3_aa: CSVEYGATDTQYF
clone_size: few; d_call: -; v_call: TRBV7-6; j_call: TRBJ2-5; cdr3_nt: TGTGCCAGCAGGGGCGCACAGGGAGGAGAGACCCAGTACTTC; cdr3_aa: CASRGAQGGETQYF
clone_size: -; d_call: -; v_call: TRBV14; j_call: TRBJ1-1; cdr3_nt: TGTGCCAGCAGCTTACTGACGGGACAGAACACTGAAGCTTTCTTT; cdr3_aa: CASSLLTGQNTEAFF
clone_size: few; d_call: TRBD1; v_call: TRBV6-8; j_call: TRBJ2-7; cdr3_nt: TGTGCCAGCAGTTACTCAGGGGGCAACGAGCAGTACTTC; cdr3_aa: CASSYSGGNEQYF
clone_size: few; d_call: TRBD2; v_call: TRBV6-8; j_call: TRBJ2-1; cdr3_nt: TGTGCCATCAGTGTGACTAGCGGGGGCGGCAATGAGCAGTTCTTC; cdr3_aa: CAISVTSGGGNEQFF
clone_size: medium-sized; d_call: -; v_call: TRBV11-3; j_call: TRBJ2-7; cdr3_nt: TGTGCCAGCAGCTTGGGGGGCAGTTTCTACGAGCAGTACTTC; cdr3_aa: CASSLGGSFYEQYF
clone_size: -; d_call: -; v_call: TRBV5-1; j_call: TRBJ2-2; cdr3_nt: TGCGCCAGCAGCTGGCCTCCGGGCGGGGGCTCGAACACCGGGGAGCTGTTTTTT; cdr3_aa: CASSWPPGGGSNTGELFF
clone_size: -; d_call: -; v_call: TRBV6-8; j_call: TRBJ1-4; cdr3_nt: TGTGCCAGCAGTTACTCACTCTACAGGGCAACTAATGAAAAACTGTTTTTT; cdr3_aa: CASSYSLYRATNEKLFF
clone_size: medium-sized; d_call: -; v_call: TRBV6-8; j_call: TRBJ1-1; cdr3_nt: TGTGCCAGCAGTTACTCAAAGGGGAACACTGAAGCTTTCTTT; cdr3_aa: CASSYSKGNTEAFF
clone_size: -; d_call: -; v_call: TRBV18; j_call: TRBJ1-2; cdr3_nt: TGTGCCAGCTCACCCTATGAGGCAGGGAGGCATGGCTACACCTTC; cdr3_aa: CASSPYEAGRHGYTF
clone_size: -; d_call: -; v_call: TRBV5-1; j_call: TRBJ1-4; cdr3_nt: TGCGCCAGCAGCTTGGACGGACCCAATGAAAAACTGTTTTTT; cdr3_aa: CASSLDGPNEKLFF
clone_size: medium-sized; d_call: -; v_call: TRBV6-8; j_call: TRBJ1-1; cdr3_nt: TGTGCCAGCAGAGCCGGCCGTTCGGTGAACACTGAAGCTTTCTTT; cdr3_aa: CASRAGRSVNTEAFF
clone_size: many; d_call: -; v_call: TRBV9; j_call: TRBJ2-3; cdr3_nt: TGTGCCAGCAGCCCCTGGGCAGGCACAGATACGCAGTATTTT; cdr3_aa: CASSPWAGTDTQYF